This entry lists 4 T cell receptor beta chains sequenced from one sample in a study of T cells in Graves' hyperthyroidism and ophthalmopathy (dated 2019 in TCRdb). Libraries were made using multiplex PCR. Instrument on record: Illumina HiSeq 2000. Amplification of TCR beta CDR3 regions was carried out from RNA transcripts. The first round of RT-PCR for the TCR CDR3 was performed with the HTBI primer set and the Qiagen OneStep RT-PCR kit. TCRdb reprocessed the public reads (quality trimming at Q25 with fastp, clone calling with MiXCR) and kept in-frame beta chains. Rows matching on CDR3 protein sequence are summarized as one entry with the most common DNA and genes. The sample yields roughly 740,000 distinct CDR3 sequences; 16% were counted once. Of the sample, over 7.5% is held by the ten largest clones. Sequencing input: blood. These TCRs come from a man between 18 and 29 years old with Graves' hyperthyroidism.

This clonotype was counted between two and nine times. V and J are TRBV10-1 and TRBJ2-3; no clear D gene. Germline-derived CDR1 and CDR2 are WNHNN and SYGVQD (reference sequence). V was clipped by 3 bases and J by 0 bases, with 10 bases between them. The CDR3 covers 15 residues. CDR3: CASSDRVGSTDTQYF. CDR3 nucleotides: TGCGCCAGCAGTGACCGGGTGGGAAGCACAGATACGCAGTATTTT.

In its sample, this clonotype was seen many times. This chain links TRBV18 with TRBJ1-4, with 9 bases identical to TRBD1. This CDR3 has 15 amino acids. Germline trimming cut 0 bases from V and 4 bases from J; bases unmatched to any gene: 0. CDR1 is KGHSH, CDR2 LQKENI, per germline. CDR3 amino acids: CASSPPGQGNEKLFF. The DNA of the CDR3 is TGTGCCAGCTCACCACCGGGACAGGGTAATGAAAAACTGTTTTTT.

The chain joins TRBV5-1 to TRBJ1-2; D not certain. Germline V gene lookup returns CDR1 SGHRS and CDR2 YFSETQ. The CDR3 contains 18 residues. The V and J ends lost 2 bases and 0 bases respectively, with 20 bases between them. In nucleotides, the CDR3 is TGCGCCAGCAGCTTAGCGGCGCTGCAGAAAGATGCTAACTATGGCTACACCTTC. This translates into CASSLAALQKDANYGYTF.

This clonotype appeared a few times. The V gene is TRBV24-1, the J gene TRBJ2-1; TRBD2 agrees at 8 bases. Germline values: CDR1 KGHDR, CDR2 SFDVKD. The CDR3 totals 15 residues. J gave up 4 bases and V 5 bases, and 6 bases lay outside the gene matches. CDR3 nucleotide sequence: TGTGCCACCAGTGCCACGGGAGGGTGGTACAATGAGCAGTTCTTC. This sequence encodes CATSATGGWYNEQFF.